These 22 T cell receptor beta chains share one sample of origin, sequenced in a study of CD8 T cells in ankylosing spondylitis. TCRdb reanalysed the 5' RACE reads using MiXCR and keeps one entry per CDR3 protein. This sample has 31,000 or so distinct CDR3 sequences, with approximately 28% found just once. Sequenced material: synovial fluid, either unsorted or a sorted T cell fraction (not recorded which). The receptors come from a male donor with ankylosing spondylitis.

This clonotype was seen only a few times. The rearrangement uses TRBV6-2 or TRBV6-3 and TRBJ2-1; D call uncertain. Germline CDR1 reads MNHEY; CDR2 reads SVGEGT. There are 13 residues in the CDR3. Trimming stripped 2 bases from V and 9 bases from J, with 11 bases between. This CDR3 reads CASSYVNPGEQFF. In nucleotides, the CDR3 is TGTGCCAGCAGTTACGTGAACCCCGGTGAGCAGTTCTTC.

The V call is TRBV24-1, the J call TRBJ2-6; D gene ambiguous. Germline V gene sequence: CDR1 KGHDR, CDR2 SFDVKD. This CDR3 has 13 amino acids. V lost 9 bases to trimming and J lost 2 bases, with 7 bases between them. The CDR3 here is CATEGAGANVLTF. In DNA, the CDR3 is TGTGCCACCGAAGGCGCTGGGGCCAACGTCCTGACTTTC.

The J gene is TRBJ2-1, the V gene TRBV10-2; D is ambiguous. CDR1 and CDR2 from the germline V gene are WSHSY and SAAADI. V gave up 3 bases and J gave up 3 bases, with 0 bases separating them. This CDR3 is 11 amino acids long. As DNA, the CDR3 is TGCGCCAGCAGTGACTACAATGAGCAGTTCTTC. It specifies CASSDYNEQFF.

This chain links TRBV6-2 or TRBV6-3 with TRBJ2-1; 7 bases are a match to TRBD1. From germline, CDR1 is MNHEY and CDR2 SVGEGT. CDR3 length equals 19 residues. V lost 6 bases and J lost 6; bases outside the gene matches: 23. CDR3 nucleotide sequence: TGTGCCAGCAGCCACCTCGCTCGGGACAGAAATCCCCTTTGCAATGAGCAGTTCTTC. Amino acids: CASSHLARDRNPLCNEQFF.

The gene calls are TRBV29-1 and TRBJ2-1; D ambiguous. The V and J ends lost 0 bases and 8 bases respectively, with 8 bases between them. CDR3 length equals 12 residues. Germline V CDR1 and CDR2: SQVTM, ANQGSEA. Here the CDR3 DNA reads TGCAGCGTTGAAGAAGTAGTCCATGAGCAGTTCTTC. It codes for CSVEEVVHEQFF.

The chain has TRBV30 and TRBJ2-1; D not resolved. The V gene lost 2 bases and the J gene lost 6 bases, with 8 bases spanning the gap. The germline CDR1 and CDR2 sequences are GTSNPN and SVGIG (reference sequence). The CDR3 consists of 12 residues. CDR3 sequence reads: CAWSPRPNEQFF. The CDR3 DNA reads TGTGCCTGGAGTCCCCGCCCCAATGAGCAGTTCTTC.

CDR3 loop: CAISESRASGDYNEQFF. The CDR3 coding sequence is TGTGCCATCAGTGAGTCTAGGGCTAGCGGAGATTACAATGAGCAGTTCTTC. The rearrangement links TRBV10-3 to TRBJ2-1; TRBD2 matches 7 bases. This CDR3 spans 17 amino acids. Germline values: CDR1 ENHRY, CDR2 SYGVKD. V trimming: 0 bases; J trimming: 4 bases; junction bases outside the gene matches: 9.

The chain is built from TRBV7-9 and TRBJ1-3; D is ambiguous. The germline gives CDR1 SEHNR, CDR2 FQNEAQ (reference sequence). The CDR3 consists of 14 residues. Deletions cut 6 bases from V and 4 bases from J, with 13 bases between. The CDR3 coding sequence is TGTGCCAGCAGACGTGACCGGGCGGGAAACACCATATATTTT. Translating gives CASRRDRAGNTIYF.

This clonotype was seen only once. This sequence joins TRBV28 and TRBJ1-3; unclear D gene. The CDR3 is made up of 14 amino acids. With 2 bases removed from V and 0 bases from J, the gap between germline ends came to 5 bases. Germline assignment: CDR1 MDHEN and CDR2 SYDVKM. CDR3 coding DNA: TGTGCCAGCAGTTTACTTATCTCTGGAAACACCATATATTTT. This translates into CASSLLISGNTIYF.

This clonotype was detected a few times. The chain recombines TRBV5-1 with TRBJ1-2; D remains unclear. Deletions cut 0 bases from V and 0 bases from J, with 18 bases between. Germline V gene lookup returns CDR1 SGHRS and CDR2 YFSETQ. The CDR3 consists of 18 residues. CDR3 in DNA: TGCGCCAGCAGCTTGGAGCCCTTTGAGCGGAAATCTAACTATGGCTACACCTTC. It translates to CASSLEPFERKSNYGYTF.

The J gene is TRBJ2-1, the V gene TRBV27; 12 nucleotides agree with TRBD2. Trimming removed 6 bases from V and 6 bases from J; junction bases left unmatched: 3. The CDR3 contains 14 residues. CDR1 and CDR2 from the germline V gene are MNHEY and SMNVEV (reference sequence). This CDR3 reads CASSPLAGGNEQFF. The CDR3 DNA is TGTGCCAGCAGCCCACTAGCGGGAGGCAATGAGCAGTTCTTC.

On this clonotype itself: It may be a read error: a sequence one base away is much more abundant. The chain is built from TRBV25-1 and TRBJ1-2, with 7 positions matching TRBD1. Germline V lookup: CDR1 MGHDK, CDR2 SYGVNS. The CDR3 totals 15 residues. Here the CDR3 DNA reads TGTGCCAGCAGTGCGTGGGACAGTTCGATGGATGGCTACATCTTC. Its translation: CASSAWDSSMDGYIF.

This chain connects TRBV11-2 to TRBJ2-5; tentatively, D is TRBD1 (5 bases). Germline lookup yields CDR1 SGHAT and CDR2 FQNNGV. CDR3 size: 15 residues. The germline V and J ends were trimmed by 1 base and 4 bases, with 13 bases remaining between them. The CDR3: CASSLGAGILETQYF. The CDR3 nucleotides read TGTGCCAGCAGCTTAGGGGCAGGGATTTTAGAGACCCAGTACTTC.

The chain joins TRBV7-2 to TRBJ2-1; 14 bases agree with TRBD2. CDR1 and CDR2 (germline): SGHTA, FQGNSA. Germline trimming cut 4 bases from V and 5 bases from J; bases unmatched to any gene: 7. This CDR3 has 17 amino acids. The CDR3 nucleotides read TGTGCCAGCAGCTCCCGACTAGCGGGAGGGATGAACAATGAGCAGTTCTTC. Translated, it gives CASSSRLAGGMNNEQFF. Complete variable domain (other parts from reference TRBV7-2 and TRBJ2-1): GAGVSQSPSNKVTEKGKDVELRCDPISGHTALYWYRQSLGQGLEFLIYFQGNSAPDKSGLPSDRFSAERTGGSVSTLTIQRTQQEDSAVYLCASSSRLAGGMNNEQFFGPGTRLTVL.

Here the CDR3 reads CASSFAGPMGEQFF. CDR3 nucleotides: TGTGCCAGCAGCTTTGCCGGGCCTATGGGTGAGCAGTTCTTC. The J gene is TRBJ2-1, the V gene TRBV7-8, with no clear D. Trimming removed 3 bases from V and 9 bases from J, with 15 bases in between. CDR3 length: 14 amino acids. The germline CDR1 and CDR2 sequences are SGHVS and FQNEAQ.

This clonotype was counted a few times. The rearrangement links TRBV9 to TRBJ2-6; D is possibly TRBD1 or TRBD2 (6 bases each). The CDR3 extends over 18 amino acids. V shed 3 bases and J shed 0 bases, with 16 bases lying between them. Germline V CDR1 and CDR2: SGDLS, YYNGEE. The CDR3 sequence is CASSALQQGLSGANVLTF. In DNA, the CDR3 is TGTGCCAGCAGCGCCCTTCAACAGGGACTCTCTGGGGCCAACGTCCTGACTTTC. The full variable domain, completed using reference TRBV9 and TRBJ2-6, is DSGVTQTPKHLITATGQRVTLRCSPRSGDLSVYWYQQSLDQGLQFLIQYYNGEERAKGNILERFSAQQFPDLHSELNLSSLELGDSALYFCASSALQQGLSGANVLTFGAGSRLTVL.

The sample holds one count of this clonotype. The rearrangement uses TRBV19 and TRBJ2-3; D ambiguous. Per germline, CDR1 LNHDA and CDR2 SQIVND (reference sequence). The V end was cut by 7 bases, the J end by 2 bases, with 13 bases between. The CDR3 contains 14 residues. CDR3: CASTTERYTDTQYF. CDR3 bases: TGTGCCAGTACCACAGAAAGGTACACAGATACGCAGTATTTT.

There are a few counts of this clonotype. The chain carries TRBV20-1 and TRBJ1-1; TRBD1 matches at 7 bases. Germline V gene data show CDR1 as DFQATT and CDR2 as SNEGSKA (reference sequence). The length of the CDR3 is 13 residues. J lost 6 bases, V lost 3 bases, and 7 bases had no gene match. CDR3 in DNA: TGCAGTGCTAGGGAGGCCAGGGGGGCTGAAGCTTTCTTT. As protein: CSAREARGAEAFF.

This clonotype occurred a few times. The CDR3 protein is CSVEQGNTEAFF. The CDR3 DNA reads TGCAGCGTTGAACAGGGGAACACTGAAGCTTTCTTT. The chain joins TRBV29-1 to TRBJ1-1; the D gene is possibly TRBD1 (5 bases). Per the germline V gene, CDR1 is SQVTM and CDR2 is ANQGSEA. This CDR3 spans 12 amino acids. With 2 bases removed from V and 1 base from J, the gap between germline ends came to 5 bases.

V gene TRBV19 combines with J gene TRBJ2-3; possibly TRBD1 for D (5 bases). CDR1 is LNHDA and CDR2 is SQIVND in the germline V gene (reference sequence). The CDR3 spans 16 residues. Trimming removed 4 bases at V and 5 bases at J, with 19 bases between. This chain's CDR3 is CASSTPRVLGKDTQYF. The CDR3 DNA follows: TGTGCCAGTAGTACCCCCAGGGTCCTGGGCAAAGATACGCAGTATTTT. Full variable domain (rest looked up from reference TRBV19 and TRBJ2-3): DGGITQSPKYLFRKEGQNVTLSCEQNLNHDAMYWYRQDPGQGLRLIYYSQIVNDFQKGDIAEGYSVSREKKESFPLTVTSAQKNPTAFYLCASSTPRVLGKDTQYFGPGTRLTVL.

By frequency in the sample, this clonotype is medium-sized (0.01 to 0.1%). The chain has TRBV12-3 or TRBV12-4 and TRBJ1-2; a weak D match, TRBD1 (6 bases). The CDR3 consists of 13 residues. The V and J ends lost 6 bases and 4 bases respectively, with 12 bases between them. CDR3 sequence: CASSYTGTYGYTF. CDR3 nucleotide sequence: TGTGCCAGCAGCTATACAGGGACCTATGGCTACACCTTC.

This chain links TRBV4-1 with TRBJ1-6; no clear D gene. V was trimmed by 1 base and J by 0 bases, leaving 7 bases between them. CDR1 and CDR2 from the germline V gene are MGHRA and YSYEKL. There are 16 residues in the CDR3. This CDR3 is CASSQARSSYNSPLHF. In DNA form, the CDR3 reads TGCGCCAGCAGCCAAGCCAGGAGCTCCTATAATTCACCCCTCCACTTT.